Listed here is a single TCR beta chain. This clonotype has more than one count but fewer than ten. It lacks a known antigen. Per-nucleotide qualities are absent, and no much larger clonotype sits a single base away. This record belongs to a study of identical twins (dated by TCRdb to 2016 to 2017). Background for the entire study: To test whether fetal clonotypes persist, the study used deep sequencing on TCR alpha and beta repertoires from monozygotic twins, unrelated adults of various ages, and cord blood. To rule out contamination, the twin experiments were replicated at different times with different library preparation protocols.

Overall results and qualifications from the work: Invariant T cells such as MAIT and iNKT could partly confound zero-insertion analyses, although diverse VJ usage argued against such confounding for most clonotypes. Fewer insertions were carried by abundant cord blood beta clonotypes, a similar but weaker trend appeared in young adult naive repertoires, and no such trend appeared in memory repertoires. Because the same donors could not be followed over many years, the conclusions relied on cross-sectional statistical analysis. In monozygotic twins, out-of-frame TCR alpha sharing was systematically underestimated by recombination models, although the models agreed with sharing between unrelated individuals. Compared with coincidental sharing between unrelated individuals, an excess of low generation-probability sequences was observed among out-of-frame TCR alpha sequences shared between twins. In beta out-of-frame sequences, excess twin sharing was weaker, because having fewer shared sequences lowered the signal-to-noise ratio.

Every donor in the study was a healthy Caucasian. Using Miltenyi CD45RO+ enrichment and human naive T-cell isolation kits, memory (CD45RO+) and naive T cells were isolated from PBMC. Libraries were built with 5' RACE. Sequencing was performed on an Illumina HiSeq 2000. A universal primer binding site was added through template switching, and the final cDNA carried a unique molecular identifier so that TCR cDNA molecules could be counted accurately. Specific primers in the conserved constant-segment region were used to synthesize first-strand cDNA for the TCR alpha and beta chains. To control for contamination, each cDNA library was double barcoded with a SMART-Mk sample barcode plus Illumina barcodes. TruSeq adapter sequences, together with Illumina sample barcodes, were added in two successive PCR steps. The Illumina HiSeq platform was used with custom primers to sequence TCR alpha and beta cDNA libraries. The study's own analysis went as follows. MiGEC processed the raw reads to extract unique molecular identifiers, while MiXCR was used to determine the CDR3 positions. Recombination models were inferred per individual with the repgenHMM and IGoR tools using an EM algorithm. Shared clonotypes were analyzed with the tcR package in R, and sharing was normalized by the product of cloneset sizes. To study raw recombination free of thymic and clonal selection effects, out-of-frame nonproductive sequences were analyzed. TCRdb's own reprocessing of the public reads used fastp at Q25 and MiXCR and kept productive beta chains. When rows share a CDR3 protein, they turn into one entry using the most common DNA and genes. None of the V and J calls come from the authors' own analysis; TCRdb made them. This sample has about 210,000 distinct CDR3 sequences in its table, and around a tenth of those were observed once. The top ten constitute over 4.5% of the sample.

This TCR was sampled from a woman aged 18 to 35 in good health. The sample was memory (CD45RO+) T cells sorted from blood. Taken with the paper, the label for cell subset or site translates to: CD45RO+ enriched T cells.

The CDR3 protein is CASSPGHTDTQYF. The sequenced DNA: TGTGCCAGCTCACCAGGGCACACAGATACGCAGTATTTT. The chain is assembled from TRBV18 and TRBJ2-3, with no confident D gene call. Reading from cysteine to phenylalanine, the CDR3 counts 13 amino acids. The CDR3 DNA has 39 bases and is translated from base 1. V is pared back by 2 bases and J by 2 bases, with 5 bases lying between the germline termini. CDR1 and CDR2, per the germline V gene, are KGHSH and LQKENI.